The T cell receptor beta chain described here comes from a study of Graves' ophthalmopathy and Graves' hyperthyroidism (dated by TCRdb to between 2017 and 2018). For context, the study as a whole: Peripheral blood samples were taken at the time of initial diagnosis, before any treatment was given. To tell Graves' ophthalmopathy apart from Graves' hyperthyroidism, and to predict which patients would progress to ophthalmopathy, the study relied on TCR beta repertoire signatures. In total, 135 blood samples were TCR-sequenced: 43 ophthalmopathy, some 75 hyperthyroidism and about 17 hyperthyroidism-to-ophthalmopathy patients. To explore V-J signatures distinguishing ophthalmopathy from hyperthyroidism, a discovery set of 100 patients (fewer than 45 ophthalmopathy, roughly 56 stable hyperthyroidism) was enrolled. An independent validation cohort comprised around 19 hyperthyroidism patients and 17 patients who later progressed from hyperthyroidism to ophthalmopathy. In more than five hyperthyroidism patients, T-cell repertoires of thyroid tissue and blood were compared. Following sampling, methimazole starting at 30 mg daily was administered to hyperthyroidism patients, and high-dose intravenous methylprednisolone was administered to ophthalmopathy patients.

Ophthalmopathy patients were characterized by moderately to severely active disease, a Clinical Activity Score of at least 3, a NOSPECS grade of at least 4, and a disease duration under 3 months. Patients with other autoimmune diseases, uncontrolled infections, pregnancy or lactation were excluded. Clinical symptoms, serum thyroxine, TRAb, thyroid ultrasound and orbital computed tomography were used for diagnosis. PBMCs were isolated from about 9.2 ml of fresh peripheral blood by Ficoll-Paque density gradient centrifugation. Trizol reagent was used to extract the total RNA, and its quality was then checked on an Agilent 2100 Bioanalyzer. General findings and caveats noted by the study authors: Most expanded thyroid clonotypes with a frequency above 0.001 also appeared in blood, which suggests that blood repertoires may reflect the immune response in the thyroid. In cross-validation, the 13-signature model distinguished ophthalmopathy from stable hyperthyroidism with about 89% sensitivity and approximately 81% specificity, while in the test set the corresponding values were about 79% and 69%. In validation, the model predicted ophthalmopathy progression with about 70% sensitivity and roughly 72% specificity; 12 predicted patients were CT-confirmed with GO in a median of 6.5 months. Sample size was not statistically predetermined, and group allocation was not concealed from the investigators.

For repertoire sequencing, the TCR beta CDR3 regions were amplified from RNA transcripts. The first round was an RT-PCR using HTBI primers with the Qiagen OneStep RT-PCR kit, and this first round was followed by a second-round multiplex PCR, then size selection and purification. The libraries underwent paired-end sequencing with 100 bp reads on an Illumina HiSeq2000. The paper's processing steps were these. Reads were processed with SOAPnuke, discarding reads with adapters, uncalled bases, mean Phred below 15, or no exact constant-primer or identifier match. High-quality paired reads were merged with COPE v1.2.5. Each unique nucleotide sequence was treated as a clonotype, and MiTCR v1.1 was used to align the clonotypes to the IMGT TRB V, D and J references. The analysis was limited to V-J combinations with a frequency above 0.0001, which together covered roughly 99% of the repertoires. For each V-J combination, a TCR clonal expansion and chaos score was defined as the ratio of F50 clonal expansion to chaos observed in the TCRdist matrix. Welch's t-statistics and random forest were used to reduce the features to 13 V-J combinations, which were then used as input to a naive Bayes classifier. The Morisita-Horn index was used to measure how similar the thyroid and blood repertoires were. TCRdb reanalyzed the raw reads on its own, using fastp at Q25 for trimming and MiXCR for clone calling, and kept in-frame beta chains. Every distinct CDR3 protein forms one entry, paired with its most common genes and DNA. The V and J calls, along with clone size, are taken from TCRdb and not from the paper's own processing. Counted in this sample were approximately 700,000 distinct CDR3 sequences; about two fifths of them appeared once. Jointly, the top ten make up roughly 3.5% of the sample.

At the junction V is shortened by 4 bases and J by 4 bases, with 16 bases in between. The germline V gene yields SQVTM for CDR1 and ANQGSEA for CDR2. The CDR3, from cysteine to phenylalanine, totals 14 residues. The entry retains the CDR3 DNA only, 42 bases that are in frame from base 1. Comments on this clonotype: What this receptor recognizes is not known. Qualities for individual bases were not recorded, and no much larger clone is one base off.

Material for sequencing was peripheral blood. The V and J genes are TRBV29-1 and TRBJ1-1; TRBD1 could be the D gene, as 5 bases match. The sequence was collected from an adult man with Graves' ophthalmopathy. CDR3 sequence: CSVASSGRGTEAFF. The sequenced DNA is TGCAGCGTTGCCTCTAGCGGGAGGGGCACTGAAGCTTTCTTT.